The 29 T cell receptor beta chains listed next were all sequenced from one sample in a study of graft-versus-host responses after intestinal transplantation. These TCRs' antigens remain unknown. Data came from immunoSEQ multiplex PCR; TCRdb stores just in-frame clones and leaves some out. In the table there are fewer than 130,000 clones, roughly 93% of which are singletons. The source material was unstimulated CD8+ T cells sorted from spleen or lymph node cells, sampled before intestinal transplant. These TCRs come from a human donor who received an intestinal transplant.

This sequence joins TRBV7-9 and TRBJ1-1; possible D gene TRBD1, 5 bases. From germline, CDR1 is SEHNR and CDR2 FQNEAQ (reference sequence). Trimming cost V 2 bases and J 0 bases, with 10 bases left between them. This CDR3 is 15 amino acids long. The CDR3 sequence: CASSLLAGMNTEAFF. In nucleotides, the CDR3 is TGTGCCAGCAGCTTATTGGCAGGGATGAACACTGAAGCTTTCTTT.

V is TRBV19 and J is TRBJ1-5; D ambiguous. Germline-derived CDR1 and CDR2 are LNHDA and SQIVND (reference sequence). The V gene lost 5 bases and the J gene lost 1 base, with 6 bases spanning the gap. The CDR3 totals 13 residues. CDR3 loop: CASSYISNQPQHF. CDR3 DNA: TGTGCCAGTAGTTACATAAGCAATCAGCCCCAGCATTTT.

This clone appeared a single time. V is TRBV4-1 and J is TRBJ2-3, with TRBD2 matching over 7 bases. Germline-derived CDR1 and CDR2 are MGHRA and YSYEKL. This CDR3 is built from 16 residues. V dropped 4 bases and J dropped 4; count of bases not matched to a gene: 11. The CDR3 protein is CASSPDGGGSPDTQYF. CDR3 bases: TGCGCCAGCAGCCCTGACGGTGGCGGGAGCCCAGATACGCAGTATTTT.

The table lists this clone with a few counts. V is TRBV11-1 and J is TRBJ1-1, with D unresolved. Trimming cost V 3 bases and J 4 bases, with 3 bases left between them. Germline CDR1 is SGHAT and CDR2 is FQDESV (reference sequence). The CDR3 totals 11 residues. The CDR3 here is CASSFGTEAFF. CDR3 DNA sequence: TGTGCCAGCAGCTTCGGCACTGAAGCTTTCTTT.

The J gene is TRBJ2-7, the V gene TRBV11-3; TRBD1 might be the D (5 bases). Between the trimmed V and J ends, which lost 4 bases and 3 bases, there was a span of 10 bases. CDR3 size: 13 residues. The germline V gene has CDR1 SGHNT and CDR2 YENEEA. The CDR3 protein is CASSSGDSYEQYF. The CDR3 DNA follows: TGTGCCAGCAGCTCAGGTGACAGCTACGAGCAGTACTTC. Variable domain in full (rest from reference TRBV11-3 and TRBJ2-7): EAGVVQSPRYKIIEKKQPVAFWCNPISGHNTLYWYLQNLGQGPELLIRYENEEAVDDSQLPKDRFSAERLKGVDSTLKIQPAELGDSAVYLCASSSGDSYEQYFGPGTRLTVT.

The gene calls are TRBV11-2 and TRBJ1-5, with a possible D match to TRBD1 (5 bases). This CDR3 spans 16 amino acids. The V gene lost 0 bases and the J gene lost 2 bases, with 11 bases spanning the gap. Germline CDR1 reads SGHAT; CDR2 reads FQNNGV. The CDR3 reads CASSLEPLGGNQPQHF. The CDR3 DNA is TGTGCCAGCAGCTTAGAACCCCTAGGGGGCAATCAGCCCCAGCATTTT.

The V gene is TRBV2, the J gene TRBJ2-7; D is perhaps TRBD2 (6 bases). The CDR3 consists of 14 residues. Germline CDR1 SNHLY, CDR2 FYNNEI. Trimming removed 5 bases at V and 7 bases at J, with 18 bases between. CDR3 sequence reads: CASSHGTHLLEQYF. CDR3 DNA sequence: TGTGCCAGCAGTCATGGGACTCATCTACTAGAGCAGTACTTC. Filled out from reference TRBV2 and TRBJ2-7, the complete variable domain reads EPEVTQTPSHQVTQMGQEVILRCVPISNHLYFYWYRQILGQKVEFLVSFYNNEISEKSEIFDDQFSVERPDGSNFTLKIRSTKLEDSAMYFCASSHGTHLLEQYFGPGTRLTVT.

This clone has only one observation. The CDR3 DNA reads TGCAGCGTTGAGGTCCGGGTGCAGGGGAACACTGAAGCTTTCTTT. Its translation: CSVEVRVQGNTEAFF. The V gene is TRBV29-1, the J gene TRBJ1-1; D may be TRBD1 (5 bases). Germline V gene lookup returns CDR1 SQVTM and CDR2 ANQGSEA. Trimming left V 3 bases short and J 1 base short, with 15 bases between. This CDR3 region has 15 residues.

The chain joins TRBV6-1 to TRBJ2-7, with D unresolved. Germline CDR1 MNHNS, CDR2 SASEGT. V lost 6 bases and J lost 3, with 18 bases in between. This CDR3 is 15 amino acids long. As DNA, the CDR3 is TGTGCCAGCAGAGCTACAGATCTTCCTCTCTACGAGCAGTACTTC. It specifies CASRATDLPLYEQYF.

CDR3 protein: CASSQGTGTYEQYF. CDR3 DNA sequence: TGCGCCAGCAGCCAAGGGACAGGAACCTACGAGCAGTACTTC. The chain recombines TRBV4-1 with TRBJ2-7; TRBD1 agrees at 7 bases. J lost 2 bases, V lost 1 base, and 2 bases had no gene match. The CDR3 extends over 14 amino acids. Looked up from germline, CDR1 is MGHRA and CDR2 is YSYEKL.

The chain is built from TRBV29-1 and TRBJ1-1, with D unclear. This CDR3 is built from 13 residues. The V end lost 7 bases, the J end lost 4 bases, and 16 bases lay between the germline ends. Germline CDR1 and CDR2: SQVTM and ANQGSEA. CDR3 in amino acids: CSATPGRGTEAFF. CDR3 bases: TGCAGCGCTACACCCGGCCGAGGCACTGAAGCTTTCTTT.

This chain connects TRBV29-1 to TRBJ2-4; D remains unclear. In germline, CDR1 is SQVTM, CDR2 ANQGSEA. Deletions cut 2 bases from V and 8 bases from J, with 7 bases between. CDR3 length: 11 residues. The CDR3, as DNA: TGCAGCGTTGAAAGTGGGGACATTCAGTACTTC. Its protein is CSVESGDIQYF.

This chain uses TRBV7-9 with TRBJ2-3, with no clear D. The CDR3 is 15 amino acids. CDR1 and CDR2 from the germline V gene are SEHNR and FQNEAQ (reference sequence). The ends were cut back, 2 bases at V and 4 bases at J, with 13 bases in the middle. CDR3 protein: CASSLSVGTSDTQYF. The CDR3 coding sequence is TGTGCCAGCAGCTTATCGGTCGGAACTTCAGATACGCAGTATTTT.

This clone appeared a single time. DNA of the CDR3: TGTGCCAGTAGTCCCTCAGGGGGGAATAACTATGGCTACACCTTC. It yields the protein CASSPSGGNNYGYTF. The genes are TRBV19 and TRBJ1-2; 7 bases are shared with TRBD1. After removal of 5 bases from V and 1 base from J, the junction contained 7 bases not matched to a gene. The CDR3 sequence is 15 residues long. CDR1 LNHDA and CDR2 SQIVND come from the germline V gene (reference sequence).

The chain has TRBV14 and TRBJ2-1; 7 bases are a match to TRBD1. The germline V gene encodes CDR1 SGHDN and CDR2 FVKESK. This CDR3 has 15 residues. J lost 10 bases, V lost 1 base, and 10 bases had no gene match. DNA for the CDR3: TGTGCCAGCAGCCAAGTGAGGGGGCCCCTGCGGGAGCAGTTCTTC. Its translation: CASSQVRGPLREQFF.

The CDR3 coding sequence is TGTGCCAGCAGCTTATATGACACAGATACGCAGTATTTT. It encodes CASSLYDTDTQYF. The chain combines TRBV7-3 with TRBJ2-3; D is unclear. The germline V gene encodes CDR1 SGHTA and CDR2 FQGTGA. The CDR3 extends over 13 amino acids. Trimming shortened V by 2 bases and J by 2 bases, and 5 bases separated the two germline ends.

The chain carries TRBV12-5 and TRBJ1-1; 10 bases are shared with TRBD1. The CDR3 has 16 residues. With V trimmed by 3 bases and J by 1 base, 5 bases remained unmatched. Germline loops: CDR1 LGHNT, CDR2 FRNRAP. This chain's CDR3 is CASGFRTGGKNTEAFF. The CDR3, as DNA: TGTGCTAGTGGTTTCCGGACAGGGGGAAAGAACACTGAAGCTTTCTTT.

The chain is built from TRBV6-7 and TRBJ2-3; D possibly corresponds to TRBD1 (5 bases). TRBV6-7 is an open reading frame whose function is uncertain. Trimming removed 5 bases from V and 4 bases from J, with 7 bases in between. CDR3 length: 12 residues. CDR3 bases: TGTGCCAGCAGTCTAGGGGCAGATACGCAGTATTTT. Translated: CASSLGADTQYF.

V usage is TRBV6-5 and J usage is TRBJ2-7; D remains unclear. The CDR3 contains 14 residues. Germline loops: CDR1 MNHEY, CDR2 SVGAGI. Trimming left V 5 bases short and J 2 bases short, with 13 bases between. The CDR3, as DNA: TGTGCCAGCAGTGACCGGCGCGGAACCTACGAGCAGTACTTC. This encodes CASSDRRGTYEQYF.

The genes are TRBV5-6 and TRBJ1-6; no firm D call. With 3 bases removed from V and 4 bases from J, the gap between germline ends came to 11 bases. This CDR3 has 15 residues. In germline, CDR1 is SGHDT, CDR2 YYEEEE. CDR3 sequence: CASSSPSRYNSPLHF. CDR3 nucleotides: TGTGCCAGCAGCTCCCCCTCACGGTATAATTCACCCCTCCACTTT.

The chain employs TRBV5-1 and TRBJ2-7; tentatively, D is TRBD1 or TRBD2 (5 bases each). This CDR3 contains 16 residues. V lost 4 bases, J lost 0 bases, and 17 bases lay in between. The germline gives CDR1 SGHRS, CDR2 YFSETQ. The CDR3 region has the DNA TGCGCCAGCAGCCCCGAGGGGAGCTTGAGCTCCTACGAGCAGTACTTC. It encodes CASSPEGSLSSYEQYF.

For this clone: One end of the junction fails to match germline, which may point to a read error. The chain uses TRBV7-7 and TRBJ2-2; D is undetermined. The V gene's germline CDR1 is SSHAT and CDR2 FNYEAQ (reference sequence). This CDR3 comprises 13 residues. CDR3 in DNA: TGTGCTAGCAGCTTATATAATACCGGGGAGCTGTTTTTT. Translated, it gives CASSLYNTGELFF.

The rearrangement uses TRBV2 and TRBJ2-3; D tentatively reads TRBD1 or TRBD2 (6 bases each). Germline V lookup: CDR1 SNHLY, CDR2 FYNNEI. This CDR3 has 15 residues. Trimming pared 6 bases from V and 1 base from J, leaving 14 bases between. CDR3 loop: CASRSRGGGTDTQYF. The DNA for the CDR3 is TGTGCCAGCAGATCCAGGGGAGGTGGCACAGATACGCAGTATTTT.

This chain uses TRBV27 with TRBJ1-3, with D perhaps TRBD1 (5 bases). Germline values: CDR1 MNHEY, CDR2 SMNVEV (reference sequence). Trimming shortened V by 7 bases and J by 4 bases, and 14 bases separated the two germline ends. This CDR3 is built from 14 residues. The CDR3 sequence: CASKPQGIGNTIYF. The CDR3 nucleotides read TGTGCCAGCAAGCCCCAGGGAATCGGAAACACCATATATTTT.

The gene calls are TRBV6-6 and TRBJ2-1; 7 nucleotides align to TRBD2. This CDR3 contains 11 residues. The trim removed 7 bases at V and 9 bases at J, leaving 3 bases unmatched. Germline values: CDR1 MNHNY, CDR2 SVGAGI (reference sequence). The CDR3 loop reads CASIQRGEQFF. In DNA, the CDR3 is TGTGCCAGCATCCAGCGGGGTGAGCAGTTCTTC.

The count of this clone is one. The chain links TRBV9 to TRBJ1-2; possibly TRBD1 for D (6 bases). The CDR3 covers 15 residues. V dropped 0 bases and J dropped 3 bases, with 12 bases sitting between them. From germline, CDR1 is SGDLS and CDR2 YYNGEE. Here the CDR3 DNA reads TGTGCCAGCAGCGTAGGGGGACAAGGGTACTATGGCTACACCTTC. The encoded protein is CASSVGGQGYYGYTF.

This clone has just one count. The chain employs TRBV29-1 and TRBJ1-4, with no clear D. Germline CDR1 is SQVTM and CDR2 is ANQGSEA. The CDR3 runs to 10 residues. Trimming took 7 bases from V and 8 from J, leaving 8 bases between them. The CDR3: CSAEGEKLFF. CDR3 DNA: TGCAGCGCGGAAGGGGAAAAACTGTTTTTT.

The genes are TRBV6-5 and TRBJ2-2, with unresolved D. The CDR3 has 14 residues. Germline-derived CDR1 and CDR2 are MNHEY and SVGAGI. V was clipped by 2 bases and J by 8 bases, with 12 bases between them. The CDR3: CASSYGVGVGELFF. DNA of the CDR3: TGTGCCAGCAGTTACGGGGTCGGAGTGGGGGAGCTGTTTTTT.

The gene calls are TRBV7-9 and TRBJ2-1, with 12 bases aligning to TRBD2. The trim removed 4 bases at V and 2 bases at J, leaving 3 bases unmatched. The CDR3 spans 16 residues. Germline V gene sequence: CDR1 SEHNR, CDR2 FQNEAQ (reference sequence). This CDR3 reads CASSSSGRVPYNEQFF. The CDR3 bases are TGTGCCAGCAGCTCTAGCGGGAGGGTCCCCTACAATGAGCAGTTCTTC.